This T cell receptor beta chain derives from a study of response to subunit inactivated influenza vaccine. The CDR3 totals 14 residues. The germline CDR1 and CDR2 sequences are MDHEN and SYDVKM. Overall study findings and caveats: Every seasonal influenza vaccination brings in few new T cells, the authors suggested.

TCRdb redid the calling of the RT-PCR reads with MiXCR, one entry per CDR3 protein. The sample shows 150,000 or so distinct CDR3 sequences, around 11% of them seen only once. A word on this clonotype: The antigen remains unidentified. A junction boundary mismatches the germline segment, possibly from a read error.

The sequence was collected from a man between 45 and 75 years old who received an inactivated influenza vaccine. The chain couples TRBV28 to TRBJ1-4; 7 bases fit TRBD1. The starting material was CD8+ T cells sorted from PBMCs, obtained around 2 years after vaccination. The CDR3 loop is CASSLGQANEKLLF. DNA of the CDR3: TGTGCCAGCAGTTTAGGACAGGCTAATGAAAAACTGTTATTT.